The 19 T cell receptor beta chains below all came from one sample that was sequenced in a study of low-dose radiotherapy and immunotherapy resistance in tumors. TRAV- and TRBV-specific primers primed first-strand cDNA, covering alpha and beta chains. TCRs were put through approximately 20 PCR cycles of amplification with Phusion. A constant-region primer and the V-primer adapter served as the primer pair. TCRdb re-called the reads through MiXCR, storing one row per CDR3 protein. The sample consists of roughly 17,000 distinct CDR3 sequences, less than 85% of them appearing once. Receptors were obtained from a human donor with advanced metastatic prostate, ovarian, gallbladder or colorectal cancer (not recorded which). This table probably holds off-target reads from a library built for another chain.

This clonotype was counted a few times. The CDR3 loop reads CSASPPQGAAFF. The CDR3 DNA sequence: TGCAGTGCTAGTCCCCCCCAGGGGGCGGCTTTCTTT. The V call is TRBV20-1, the J call TRBJ1-1, with 8 bases lining up with TRBD1. This CDR3 has 12 amino acids. The V segment lost 3 bases and the J segment 11 bases; nucleotides outside the gene matches: 8. Germline CDR1 is DFQATT and CDR2 is SNEGSKA (reference sequence).

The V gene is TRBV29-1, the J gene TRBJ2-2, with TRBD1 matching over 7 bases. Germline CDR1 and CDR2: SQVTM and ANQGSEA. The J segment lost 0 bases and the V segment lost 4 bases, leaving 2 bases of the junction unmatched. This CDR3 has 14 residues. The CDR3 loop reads CSVGDSTNTGELFF. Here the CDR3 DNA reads TGCAGCGTTGGGGACAGCACGAACACCGGGGAGCTGTTTTTT.

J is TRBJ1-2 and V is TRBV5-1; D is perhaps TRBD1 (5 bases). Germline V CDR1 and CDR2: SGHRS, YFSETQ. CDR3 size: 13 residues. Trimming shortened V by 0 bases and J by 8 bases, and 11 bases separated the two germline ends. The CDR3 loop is CASSLASGDGYTF. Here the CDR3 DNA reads TGCGCCAGCAGCTTGGCCTCGGGGGACGGCTACACCTTC.

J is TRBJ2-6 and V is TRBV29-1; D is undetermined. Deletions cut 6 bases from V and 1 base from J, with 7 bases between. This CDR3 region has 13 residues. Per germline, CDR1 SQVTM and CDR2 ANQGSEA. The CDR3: CSVFISGANVLTF. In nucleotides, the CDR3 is TGCAGCGTCTTCATTTCTGGGGCCAACGTCCTGACTTTC.

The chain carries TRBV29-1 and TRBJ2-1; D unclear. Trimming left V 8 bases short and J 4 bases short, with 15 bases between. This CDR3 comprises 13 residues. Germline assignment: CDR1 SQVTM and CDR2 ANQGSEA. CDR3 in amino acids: CSSRTDSYNEQFF. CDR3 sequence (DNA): TGCAGCTCGCGGACCGATTCTTACAATGAGCAGTTCTTC.

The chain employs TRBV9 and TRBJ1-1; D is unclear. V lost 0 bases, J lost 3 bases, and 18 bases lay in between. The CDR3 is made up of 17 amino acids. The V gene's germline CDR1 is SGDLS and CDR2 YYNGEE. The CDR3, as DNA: TGTGCCAGCAGCGTAGCTGCTTTGGGAGTCGGGGACACTGAAGCTTTCTTT. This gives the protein CASSVAALGVGDTEAFF.

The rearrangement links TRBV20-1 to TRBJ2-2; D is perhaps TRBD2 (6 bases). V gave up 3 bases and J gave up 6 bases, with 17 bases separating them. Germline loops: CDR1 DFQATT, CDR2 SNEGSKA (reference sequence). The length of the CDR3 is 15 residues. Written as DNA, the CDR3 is TGCAGTGCTAGTCGACGCGGGGTGGTCGCCGGGGAGCTGTTTTTT. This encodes CSASRRGVVAGELFF.

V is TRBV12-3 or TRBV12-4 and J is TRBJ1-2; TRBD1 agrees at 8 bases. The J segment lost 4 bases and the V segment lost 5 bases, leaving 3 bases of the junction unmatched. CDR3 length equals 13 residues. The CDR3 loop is CASSRDRFYGYTF. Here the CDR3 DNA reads TGTGCCAGCAGTAGGGACAGGTTCTATGGCTACACCTTC.

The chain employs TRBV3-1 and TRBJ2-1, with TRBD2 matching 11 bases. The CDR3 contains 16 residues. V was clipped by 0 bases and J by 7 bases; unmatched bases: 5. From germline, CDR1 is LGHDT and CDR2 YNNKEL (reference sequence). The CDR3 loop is CASSQDSGGALNEQFF. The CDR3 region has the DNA TGTGCCAGCAGCCAAGATAGCGGGGGGGCCTTAAATGAGCAGTTCTTC.

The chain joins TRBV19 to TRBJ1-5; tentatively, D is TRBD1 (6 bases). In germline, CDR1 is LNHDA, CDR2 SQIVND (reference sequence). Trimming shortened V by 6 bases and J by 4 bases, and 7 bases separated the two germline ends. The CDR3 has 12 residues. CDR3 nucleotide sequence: TGTGCCAGTAGACAGGGTAATCAGCCCCAGCATTTT. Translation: CASRQGNQPQHF.

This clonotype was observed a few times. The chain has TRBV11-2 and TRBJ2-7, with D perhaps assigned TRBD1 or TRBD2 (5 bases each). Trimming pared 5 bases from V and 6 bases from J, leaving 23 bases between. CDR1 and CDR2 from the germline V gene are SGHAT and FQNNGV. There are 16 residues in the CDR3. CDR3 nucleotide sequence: TGTGCCAGCAGCCCCCGGGGCTGGGCTGGTGGACGCGAGCAGTACTTC. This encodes CASSPRGWAGGREQYF. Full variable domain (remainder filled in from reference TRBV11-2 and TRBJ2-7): EAGVAQSPRYKIIEKRQSVAFWCNPISGHATLYWYQQILGQGPKLLIQFQNNGVVDDSQLPKDRFSAERLKGVDSTLKIQPAKLEDSAVYLCASSPRGWAGGREQYFGPGTRLTVT.

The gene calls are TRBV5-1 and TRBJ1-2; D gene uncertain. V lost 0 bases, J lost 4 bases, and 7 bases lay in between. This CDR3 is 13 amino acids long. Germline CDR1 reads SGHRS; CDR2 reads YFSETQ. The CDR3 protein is CASSLGSGYGYTF. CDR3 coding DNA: TGCGCCAGCAGCTTGGGGTCGGGCTATGGCTACACCTTC. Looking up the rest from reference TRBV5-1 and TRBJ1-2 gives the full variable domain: KAGVTQTPRYLIKTRGQQVTLSCSPISGHRSVSWYQQTPGQGLQFLFEYFSETQRNKGNFPGRFSGRQFSNSRSEMNVSTLELGDSALYLCASSLGSGYGYTFGSGTRLTVV.

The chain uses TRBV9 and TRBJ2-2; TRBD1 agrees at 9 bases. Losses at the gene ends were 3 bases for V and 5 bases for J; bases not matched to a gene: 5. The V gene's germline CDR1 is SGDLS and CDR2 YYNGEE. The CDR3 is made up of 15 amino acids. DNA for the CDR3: TGTGCCAGCAGCGCCAGCGGACAGGGGACCGGGGAGCTGTTTTTT. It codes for CASSASGQGTGELFF. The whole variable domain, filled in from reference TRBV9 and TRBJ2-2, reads DSGVTQTPKHLITATGQRVTLRCSPRSGDLSVYWYQQSLDQGLQFLIQYYNGEERAKGNILERFSAQQFPDLHSELNLSSLELGDSALYFCASSASGQGTGELFFGEGSRLTVL.

CDR3 sequence reads: CASSPRGAKNIQYF. The CDR3 region has the DNA TGCGCCAGCAGCCCACGGGGAGCCAAAAACATTCAGTACTTC. The genes are TRBV5-1 and TRBJ2-4, with a weak D call TRBD2 (5 bases). Per the germline V gene, CDR1 is SGHRS and CDR2 is YFSETQ. The CDR3 has 14 residues. The V and J ends lost 4 bases and 0 bases respectively, with 8 bases between them. The full variable domain, with the rest looked up from reference TRBV5-1 and TRBJ2-4, is KAGVTQTPRYLIKTRGQQVTLSCSPISGHRSVSWYQQTPGQGLQFLFEYFSETQRNKGNFPGRFSGRQFSNSRSEMNVSTLELGDSALYLCASSPRGAKNIQYFGAGTRLSVL.

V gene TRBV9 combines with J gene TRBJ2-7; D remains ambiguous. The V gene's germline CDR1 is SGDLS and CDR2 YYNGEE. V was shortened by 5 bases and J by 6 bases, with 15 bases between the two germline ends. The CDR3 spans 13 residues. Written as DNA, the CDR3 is TGTGCCAGCAGAGGCGGCCCTATTGGCGAGCAGTACTTC. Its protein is CASRGGPIGEQYF.

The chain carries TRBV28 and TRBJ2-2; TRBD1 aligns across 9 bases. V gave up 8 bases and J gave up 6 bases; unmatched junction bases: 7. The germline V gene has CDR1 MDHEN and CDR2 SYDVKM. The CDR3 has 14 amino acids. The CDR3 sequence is CASAGQGFSGELFF. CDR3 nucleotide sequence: TGTGCCAGCGCGGGACAGGGTTTTTCCGGGGAGCTGTTTTTT.

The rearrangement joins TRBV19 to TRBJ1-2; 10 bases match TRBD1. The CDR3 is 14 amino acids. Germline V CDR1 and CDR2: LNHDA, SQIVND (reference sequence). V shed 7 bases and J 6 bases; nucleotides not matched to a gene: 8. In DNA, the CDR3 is TGTGCCAGTACCCGGGACAGGGGAGCCAATGGCTACACCTTC. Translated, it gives CASTRDRGANGYTF.

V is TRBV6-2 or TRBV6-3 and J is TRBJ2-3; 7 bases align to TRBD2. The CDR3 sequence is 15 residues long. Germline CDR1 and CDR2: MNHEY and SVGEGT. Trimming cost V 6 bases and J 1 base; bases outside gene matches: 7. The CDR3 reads CASRATSWGTDTQYF. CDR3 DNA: TGTGCCAGCAGGGCGACTAGCTGGGGCACAGATACGCAGTATTTT.

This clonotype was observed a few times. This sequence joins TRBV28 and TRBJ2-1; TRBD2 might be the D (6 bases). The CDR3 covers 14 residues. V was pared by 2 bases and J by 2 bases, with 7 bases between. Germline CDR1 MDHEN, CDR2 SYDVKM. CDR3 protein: CASSLRGTYNEQFF. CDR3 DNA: TGTGCCAGCAGTTTACGCGGGACCTACAATGAGCAGTTCTTC.